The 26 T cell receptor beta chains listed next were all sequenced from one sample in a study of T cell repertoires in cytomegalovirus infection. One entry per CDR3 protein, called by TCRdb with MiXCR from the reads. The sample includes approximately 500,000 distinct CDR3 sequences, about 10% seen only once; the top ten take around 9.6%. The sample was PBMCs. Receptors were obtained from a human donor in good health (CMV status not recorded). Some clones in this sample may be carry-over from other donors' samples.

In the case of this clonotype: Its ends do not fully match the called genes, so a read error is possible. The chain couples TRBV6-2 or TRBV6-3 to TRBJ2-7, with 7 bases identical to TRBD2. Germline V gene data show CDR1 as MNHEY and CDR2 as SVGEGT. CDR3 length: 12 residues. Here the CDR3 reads CASGRGSHEQYF. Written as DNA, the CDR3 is TGTGCCAGCGGGAGGGGCTCCCACGAGCAGTACTTC.

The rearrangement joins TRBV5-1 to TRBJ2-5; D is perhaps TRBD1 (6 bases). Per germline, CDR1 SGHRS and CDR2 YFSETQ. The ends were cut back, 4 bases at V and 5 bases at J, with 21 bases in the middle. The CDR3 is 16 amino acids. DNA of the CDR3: TGCGCCAGCAGCCCTTCAGGGGCCTCCGCAGTGGAGACCCAGTACTTC. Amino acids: CASSPSGASAVETQYF.

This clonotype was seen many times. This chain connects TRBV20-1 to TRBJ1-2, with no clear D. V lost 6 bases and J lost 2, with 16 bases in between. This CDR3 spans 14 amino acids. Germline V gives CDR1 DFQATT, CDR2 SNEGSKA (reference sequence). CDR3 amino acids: CSALTLNPNYGYTF. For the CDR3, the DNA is TGCAGTGCGCTTACACTCAATCCAAACTATGGCTACACCTTC.

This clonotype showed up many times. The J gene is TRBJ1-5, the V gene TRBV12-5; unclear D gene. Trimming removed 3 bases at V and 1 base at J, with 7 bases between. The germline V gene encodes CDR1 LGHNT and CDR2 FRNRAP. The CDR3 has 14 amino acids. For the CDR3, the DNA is TGTGCTAGTGGTTTTACAGTAAGCAATCAGCCCCAGCATTTT. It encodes CASGFTVSNQPQHF.

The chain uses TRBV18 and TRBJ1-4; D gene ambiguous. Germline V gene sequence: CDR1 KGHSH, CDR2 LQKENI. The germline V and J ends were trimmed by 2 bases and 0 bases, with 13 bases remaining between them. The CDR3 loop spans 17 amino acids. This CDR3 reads CASSPRGRLTTNEKLFF. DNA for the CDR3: TGTGCCAGCTCACCAAGAGGCAGACTCACAACTAATGAAAAACTGTTTTTT.

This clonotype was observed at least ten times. CDR3 loop: CASSLTGGPYEQYF. CDR3 DNA sequence: TGTGCCAGCAGCCTGACAGGGGGGCCCTACGAGCAGTACTTC. This chain uses TRBV6-2 or TRBV6-3 with TRBJ2-7; 9 bases line up with TRBD1. This CDR3 is built from 14 residues. After removal of 6 bases from V and 2 bases from J, the junction contained 5 bases not matched to a gene. The V gene's germline CDR1 is MNHEY and CDR2 SVGEGT.

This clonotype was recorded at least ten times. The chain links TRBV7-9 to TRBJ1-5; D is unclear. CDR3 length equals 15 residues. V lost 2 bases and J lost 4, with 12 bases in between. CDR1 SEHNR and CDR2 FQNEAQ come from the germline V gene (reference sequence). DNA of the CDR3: TGTGCCAGCAGCTTAAAGGCCGCTAGTAATCAGCCCCAGCATTTT. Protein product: CASSLKAASNQPQHF.

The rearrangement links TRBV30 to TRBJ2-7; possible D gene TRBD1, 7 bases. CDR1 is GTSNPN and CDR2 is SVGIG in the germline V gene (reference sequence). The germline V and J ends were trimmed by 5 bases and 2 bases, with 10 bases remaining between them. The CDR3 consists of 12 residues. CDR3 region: CAWAGGTYEQYF. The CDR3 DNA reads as TGTGCCTGGGCAGGGGGGACCTACGAGCAGTACTTC.

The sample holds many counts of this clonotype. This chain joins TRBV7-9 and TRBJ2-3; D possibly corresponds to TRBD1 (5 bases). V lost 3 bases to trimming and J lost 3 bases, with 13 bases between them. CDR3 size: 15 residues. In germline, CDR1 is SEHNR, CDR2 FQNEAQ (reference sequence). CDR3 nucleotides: TGTGCCAGCAGCTTTACCCGACAGTCTACAGATACGCAGTATTTT. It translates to CASSFTRQSTDTQYF.

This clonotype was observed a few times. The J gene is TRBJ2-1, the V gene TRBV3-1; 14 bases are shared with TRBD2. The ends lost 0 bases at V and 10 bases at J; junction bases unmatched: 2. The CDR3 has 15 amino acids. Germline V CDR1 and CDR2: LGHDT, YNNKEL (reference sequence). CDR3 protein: CASSQEGLAGGEQFF. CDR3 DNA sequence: TGTGCCAGCAGCCAAGAAGGACTAGCGGGAGGCGAGCAGTTCTTC.

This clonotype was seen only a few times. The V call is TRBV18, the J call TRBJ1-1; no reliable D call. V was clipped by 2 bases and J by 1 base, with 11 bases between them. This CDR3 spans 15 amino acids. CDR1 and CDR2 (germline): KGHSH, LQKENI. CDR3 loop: CASSPSMEGNTEAFF. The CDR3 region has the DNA TGTGCCAGCTCACCATCCATGGAGGGGAACACTGAAGCTTTCTTT.

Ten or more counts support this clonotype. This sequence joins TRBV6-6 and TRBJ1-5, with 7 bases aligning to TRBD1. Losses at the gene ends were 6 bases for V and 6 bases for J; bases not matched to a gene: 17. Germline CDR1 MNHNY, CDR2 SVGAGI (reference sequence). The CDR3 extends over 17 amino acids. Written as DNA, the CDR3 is TGTGCCAGCAGGGATACCACATTAGGGGGCGCGGGTCAGCCCCAGCATTTT. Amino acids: CASRDTTLGGAGQPQHF.

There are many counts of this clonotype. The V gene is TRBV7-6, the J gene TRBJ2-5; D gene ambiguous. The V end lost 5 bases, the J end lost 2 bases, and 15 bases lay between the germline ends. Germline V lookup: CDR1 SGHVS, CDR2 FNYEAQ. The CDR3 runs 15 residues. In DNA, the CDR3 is TGTGCCAGCAGCCCTCCGCCAGTCAATCAAGAGACCCAGTACTTC. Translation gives CASSPPPVNQETQYF. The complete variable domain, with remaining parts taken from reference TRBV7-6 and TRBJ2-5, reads GAGVSQSPRYKVTKRGQDVALRCDPISGHVSLYWYRQALGQGPEFLTYFNYEAQQDKSGLPNDRFSAERPEGSISTLTIQRTEQRDSAMYRCASSPPPVNQETQYFGPGTRLLVL.

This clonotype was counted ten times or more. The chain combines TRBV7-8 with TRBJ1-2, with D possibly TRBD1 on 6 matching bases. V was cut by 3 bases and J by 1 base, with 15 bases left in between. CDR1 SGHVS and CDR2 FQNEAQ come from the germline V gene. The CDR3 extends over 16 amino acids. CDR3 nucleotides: TGTGCCAGCAGCTTTTCTAGGGGGAGCCTTAACTATGGCTACACCTTC. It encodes CASSFSRGSLNYGYTF.

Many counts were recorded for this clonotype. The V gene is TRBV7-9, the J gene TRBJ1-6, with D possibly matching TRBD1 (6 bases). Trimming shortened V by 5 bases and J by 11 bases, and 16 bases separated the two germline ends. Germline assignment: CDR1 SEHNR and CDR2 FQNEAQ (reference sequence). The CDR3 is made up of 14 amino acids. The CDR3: CASSDSRAGAPLHF. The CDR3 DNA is TGTGCCAGCAGCGACAGCCGGGCAGGGGCACCCCTCCACTTT.

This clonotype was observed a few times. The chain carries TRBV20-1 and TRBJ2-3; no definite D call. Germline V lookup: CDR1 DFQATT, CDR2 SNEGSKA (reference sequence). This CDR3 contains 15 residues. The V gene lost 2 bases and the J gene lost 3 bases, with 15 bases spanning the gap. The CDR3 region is CSARYLWKETDTQYF. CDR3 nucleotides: TGCAGTGCTAGATACCTCTGGAAGGAGACAGATACGCAGTATTTT.

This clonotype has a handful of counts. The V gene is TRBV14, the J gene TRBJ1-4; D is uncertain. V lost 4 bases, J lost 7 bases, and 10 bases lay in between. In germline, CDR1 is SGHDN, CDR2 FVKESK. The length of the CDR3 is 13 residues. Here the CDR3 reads CASSRGGAEKLFF. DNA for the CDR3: TGTGCCAGCAGCCGAGGAGGTGCTGAAAAACTGTTTTTT.

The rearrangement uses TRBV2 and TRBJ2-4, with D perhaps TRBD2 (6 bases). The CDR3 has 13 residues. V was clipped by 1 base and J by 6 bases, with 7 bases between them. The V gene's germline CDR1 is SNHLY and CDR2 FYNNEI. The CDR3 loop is CASSEEAGNIQYF. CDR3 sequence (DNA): TGTGCCAGCAGTGAAGAAGCGGGAAACATTCAGTACTTC.

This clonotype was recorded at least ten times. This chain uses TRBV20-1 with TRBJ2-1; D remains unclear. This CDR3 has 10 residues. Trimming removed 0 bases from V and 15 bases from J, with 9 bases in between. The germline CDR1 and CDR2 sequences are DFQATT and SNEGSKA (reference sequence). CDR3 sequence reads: CSAREPRPFF. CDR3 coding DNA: TGCAGTGCTAGAGAACCCCGGCCGTTCTTC.

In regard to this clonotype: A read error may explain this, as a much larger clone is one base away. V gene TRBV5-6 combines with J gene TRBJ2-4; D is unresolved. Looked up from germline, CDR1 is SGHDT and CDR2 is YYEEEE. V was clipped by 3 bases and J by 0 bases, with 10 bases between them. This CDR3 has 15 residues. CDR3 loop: CASSSPPLAKNIQYF. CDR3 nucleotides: TGTGCCAGCAGCTCGCCCCCTCTAGCCAAAAACATTCAGTACTTC.

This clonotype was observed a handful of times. Written as DNA, the CDR3 is TGTGCCAGCAGCTGGGTGGATGGTAGCACAGATACGCAGTATTTT. Its translation is CASSWVDGSTDTQYF. V is TRBV5-4 and J is TRBJ2-3; D gene uncertain. The CDR3 covers 15 residues. Germline-derived CDR1 and CDR2 are SGHNT and YYREEE (reference sequence). Deletions cut 3 bases from V and 0 bases from J, with 11 bases between.

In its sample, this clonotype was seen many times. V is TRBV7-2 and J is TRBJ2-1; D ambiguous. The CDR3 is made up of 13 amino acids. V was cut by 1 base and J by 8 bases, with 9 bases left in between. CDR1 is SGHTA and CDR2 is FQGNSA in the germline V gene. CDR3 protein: CASSLVFVDEQFF. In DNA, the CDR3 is TGTGCCAGCAGCTTAGTTTTCGTAGATGAGCAGTTCTTC.

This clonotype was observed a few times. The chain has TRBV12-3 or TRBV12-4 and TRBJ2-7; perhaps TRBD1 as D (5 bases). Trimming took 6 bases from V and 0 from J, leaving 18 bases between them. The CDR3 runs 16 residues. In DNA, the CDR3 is TGTGCCAGCAGATTCTTAGCCCGACAGTACTCCTACGAGCAGTACTTC. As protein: CASRFLARQYSYEQYF.

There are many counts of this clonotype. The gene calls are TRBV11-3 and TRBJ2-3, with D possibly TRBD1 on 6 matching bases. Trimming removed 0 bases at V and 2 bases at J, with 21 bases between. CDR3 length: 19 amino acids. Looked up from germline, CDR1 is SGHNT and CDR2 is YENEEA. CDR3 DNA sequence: TGTGCCAGCAGCTTAGAGGGCATTTGGGGGCAGGTTGACACAGATACGCAGTATTTT. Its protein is CASSLEGIWGQVDTDTQYF.

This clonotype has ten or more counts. CDR3 loop: CASSHMGSGDDIQYF. Written as DNA, the CDR3 is TGCGCCAGCAGCCATATGGGCTCAGGGGATGACATTCAGTACTTC. The chain recombines TRBV4-1 with TRBJ2-4; the D gene is possibly TRBD1 (6 bases). Per germline, CDR1 MGHRA and CDR2 YSYEKL. The V end was cut by 3 bases, the J end by 8 bases, with 17 bases between. This CDR3 contains 15 residues.

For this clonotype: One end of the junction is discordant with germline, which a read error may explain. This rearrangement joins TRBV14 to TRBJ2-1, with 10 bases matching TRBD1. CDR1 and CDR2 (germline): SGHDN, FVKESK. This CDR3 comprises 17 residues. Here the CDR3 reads CVSSQESRDRGYNEQFF. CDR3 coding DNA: TGTGTCAGCAGCCAAGAGAGCCGGGACAGGGGATACAATGAGCAGTTCTTC. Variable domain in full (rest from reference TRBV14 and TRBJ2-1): EAGVTQFPSHSVIEKGQTVTLRCDPISGHDNLYWYRRVMGKEIKFLLHFVKESKQDESGMPNNRFLAERTGGTYSTLKVQPAELEDSGVYFCVSSQESRDRGYNEQFFGPGTRLTVL.